The 30 T cell receptor beta chains below come from one sample, sequenced in a study of technical replicates of blood from several donors. Assay used: immunoSEQ multiplex PCR; TCRdb lists only in-frame clones, some missing. The table has 70,000 to 80,000 clones, roughly 96% seen once. What was sequenced was T cells isolated from PBMCs. The source is a human donor in good health.

This chain joins TRBV29-1 and TRBJ2-7, with D possibly TRBD2 on 6 matching bases. Looked up from germline, CDR1 is SQVTM and CDR2 is ANQGSEA. V shed 4 bases and J shed 2 bases, with 12 bases lying between them. This CDR3 has 13 residues. The CDR3 protein is CSVVVSGAYEQYF. CDR3 nucleotides: TGCAGCGTTGTGGTTTCGGGGGCCTACGAGCAGTACTTC.

This clone was observed once. The rearrangement links TRBV6-6 to TRBJ1-1, with 10 bases lining up with TRBD1. CDR3 length equals 14 residues. Trimming at V came to 5 bases and at J to 2 bases, leaving 2 bases not matched to a gene. Germline V CDR1 and CDR2: MNHNY, SVGAGI (reference sequence). The DNA of the CDR3 is TGTGCCAGCAGTCAGACAGGGGGCAACACTGAAGCTTTCTTT. Amino acids: CASSQTGGNTEAFF.

The rearrangement uses TRBV11-2 and TRBJ1-2; 11 nucleotides align to TRBD1. Germline V gives CDR1 SGHAT, CDR2 FQNNGV. With V trimmed by 4 bases and J by 5 bases, 6 bases remained unmatched. The CDR3 runs to 15 residues. CDR3 region: CASSSPGQGVYGYTF. The DNA for the CDR3 is TGTGCCAGCAGCTCACCGGGACAGGGGGTTTATGGCTACACCTTC.

V is TRBV11-2 and J is TRBJ2-7, with D uncertain. The ends were cut back, 7 bases at V and 3 bases at J, with 7 bases in the middle. The germline CDR1 and CDR2 sequences are SGHAT and FQNNGV. The CDR3 is made up of 11 amino acids. The CDR3 DNA sequence: TGTGCCAGCACCAGTAACTACGAGCAGTACTTC. Amino acids: CASTSNYEQYF. Filled out from reference TRBV11-2 and TRBJ2-7, the complete variable domain reads EAGVAQSPRYKIIEKRQSVAFWCNPISGHATLYWYQQILGQGPKLLIQFQNNGVVDDSQLPKDRFSAERLKGVDSTLKIQPAKLEDSAVYLCASTSNYEQYFGPGTRLTVT.

This clone was detected only once. The V gene is TRBV11-3, the J gene TRBJ2-5, with D perhaps matching TRBD2 (6 bases). This CDR3 has 17 amino acids. Trimming removed 4 bases at V and 5 bases at J, with 23 bases between. CDR1 and CDR2 (germline): SGHNT, YENEEA. CDR3 in amino acids: CASSSGTSAREGETQYF. Written as DNA, the CDR3 is TGTGCCAGCAGCTCCGGGACTTCGGCCCGAGAGGGCGAGACCCAGTACTTC.

The V gene is TRBV27, the J gene TRBJ2-7, with D tentatively TRBD1 (6 bases). Per the germline V gene, CDR1 is MNHEY and CDR2 is SMNVEV (reference sequence). The CDR3 is 14 residues long. Trimming took 6 bases from V and 3 from J, leaving 15 bases between them. The CDR3 loop reads CASRTGTNNYEQYF. CDR3 in DNA: TGTGCCAGCAGGACCGGGACAAACAACTACGAGCAGTACTTC.

This chain links TRBV6-5 with TRBJ2-3; 7 bases map to TRBD1. CDR3 length: 14 residues. Per germline, CDR1 MNHEY and CDR2 SVGAGI. The V gene end was trimmed by 2 bases and the J gene end by 5 bases; junction bases not matched to a gene: 4. The CDR3 nucleotides are TGTGCCAGCAGTTACAGGGGGCAGATAGATACGCAGTATTTT. Residues: CASSYRGQIDTQYF.

The chain employs TRBV4-2 and TRBJ1-1, with D perhaps TRBD1 (6 bases). Germline V lookup: CDR1 LGHNA, CDR2 YNFKEQ. The CDR3 runs to 17 residues. V was trimmed by 4 bases and J by 0 bases, leaving 18 bases between them. The CDR3 DNA reads TGTGCCAGCAGCCCAAGGACAGTCAGTCGAATGAACACTGAAGCTTTCTTT. As protein: CASSPRTVSRMNTEAFF.

The chain carries TRBV7-9 and TRBJ1-1; D is uncertain. Deletions cut 5 bases from V and 10 bases from J, with 14 bases between. This CDR3 contains 12 residues. CDR1 is SEHNR and CDR2 is FQNEAQ in the germline V gene (reference sequence). DNA of the CDR3: TGTGCCAGCAGCCCCTACCCTTCGGGAGCTTTCTTT. It yields the protein CASSPYPSGAFF.

This chain joins TRBV11-3 and TRBJ2-1, with D possibly TRBD1 on 6 matching bases. CDR3 size: 14 residues. Germline-derived CDR1 and CDR2 are SGHNT and YENEEA. Trimming left V 3 bases short and J 7 bases short, with 13 bases between. DNA for the CDR3: TGTGCCAGCAGCTTGCCCACAGGGATTAATGAGCAGTTCTTC. This translates into CASSLPTGINEQFF.

J is TRBJ1-1 and V is TRBV5-1, with a possible D match to TRBD1 (5 bases). The CDR3 length is 12 residues. CDR1 is SGHRS, CDR2 YFSETQ, per germline. With 2 bases removed from V and 7 bases from J, the gap between germline ends came to 9 bases. CDR3: CASSLAGFEAFF. CDR3 in DNA: TGCGCCAGCAGCTTAGCAGGGTTTGAAGCTTTCTTT.

V gene TRBV14 combines with J gene TRBJ2-7; TRBD1 agrees at 8 bases. Germline V gene data show CDR1 as SGHDN and CDR2 as FVKESK. With 1 base clipped from V and 4 bases from J, the junction kept 3 bases outside the gene matches. The CDR3 extends over 14 amino acids. The CDR3 DNA follows: TGTGCCAGCAGCCAAGGACAGGGGACTTACGAGCAGTACTTC. This gives the protein CASSQGQGTYEQYF.

The chain uses TRBV5-6 and TRBJ2-3; perhaps TRBD1 as D (5 bases). Germline V gene data show CDR1 as SGHDT and CDR2 as YYEEEE. Trimming pared 0 bases from V and 1 base from J, leaving 12 bases between. The CDR3 extends over 16 amino acids. CDR3 region: CASSLDRGSRTDTQYF. CDR3 nucleotides: TGTGCCAGCAGCTTGGATAGGGGTTCACGCACAGATACGCAGTATTTT.

In this sample, this clone turned up a few times. The chain recombines TRBV10-1 with TRBJ2-1; TRBD1 matches at 8 bases. The CDR3 is 15 amino acids. J was trimmed by 4 bases and V by 1 base; bases with no gene match: 3. CDR1 WNHNN and CDR2 SYGVQD come from the germline V gene (reference sequence). CDR3 sequence: CASSEFQGAYNEQFF. The CDR3, as DNA: TGCGCCAGCAGTGAGTTCCAGGGGGCGTACAATGAGCAGTTCTTC.

As DNA, the CDR3 is TGTGCCAGCAGAGCCCAGAGCGGGAGGGTCCGGGATACGCAGTATTTT. This gives the protein CASRAQSGRVRDTQYF. The V gene is TRBV4-2, the J gene TRBJ2-3, with 10 bases matching TRBD2. The J segment lost 6 bases and the V segment lost 6 bases, leaving 12 bases of the junction unmatched. The CDR3 spans 16 residues. The V gene's germline CDR1 is LGHNA and CDR2 YNFKEQ.

The rearrangement joins TRBV28 to TRBJ2-3; D possibly corresponds to TRBD1 (6 bases). CDR1 is MDHEN and CDR2 is SYDVKM in the germline V gene. V gave up 7 bases and J gave up 3 bases, with 11 bases separating them. The CDR3 contains 13 residues. The CDR3 is CASTGTPTDTQYF. DNA of the CDR3: TGTGCCAGCACCGGGACACCAACAGATACGCAGTATTTT.

The chain joins TRBV6-1 to TRBJ2-1, with a weak D call TRBD2 (5 bases). V was shortened by 4 bases and J by 5 bases, with 9 bases between the two germline ends. Germline V gives CDR1 MNHNS, CDR2 SASEGT. The CDR3 consists of 13 residues. In nucleotides, the CDR3 is TGTGCCAGCAGTGGGAGGTTCAACAATGAGCAGTTCTTC. Its translation: CASSGRFNNEQFF.

As concerns this clone: Its ends do not fully match the called genes, so a read error is possible. CDR3 amino acids: CASSLGQGAFF. The CDR3 nucleotides read TGTGCTAGCAGCCTCGGACAGGGAGCTTTCTTT. V usage is TRBV7-7 and J usage is TRBJ1-1; 8 bases match TRBD1. The CDR3 runs to 11 residues. Germline assignment: CDR1 SSHAT and CDR2 FNYEAQ (reference sequence).

This clone was detected only once. The rearrangement links TRBV5-6 to TRBJ1-2; the D is unclear. Trimming shortened V by 6 bases and J by 4 bases, and 13 bases separated the two germline ends. The germline CDR1 and CDR2 sequences are SGHDT and YYEEEE. The CDR3 covers 13 residues. Here the CDR3 DNA reads TGTGCCAGCAAGAGGGAGTTCGGCTATGGCTACACCTTC. Its translation: CASKREFGYGYTF.

The chain has TRBV7-6 and TRBJ1-2, with TRBD1 matching over 7 bases. J gave up 4 bases and V 1 base, and 3 bases lay outside the gene matches. In germline, CDR1 is SGHVS, CDR2 FNYEAQ. The CDR3 contains 14 residues. CDR3 DNA: TGTGCCAGCAGCTTAGGACAGGGAGGCTATGGCTACACCTTC. Encoded protein: CASSLGQGGYGYTF. The full variable domain, in which reference TRBV7-6 and TRBJ1-2 provide the parts outside the CDR3, is GAGVSQSPRYKVTKRGQDVALRCDPISGHVSLYWYRQALGQGPEFLTYFNYEAQQDKSGLPNDRFSAERPEGSISTLTIQRTEQRDSAMYRCASSLGQGGYGYTFGSGTRLTVV.

The rearrangement links TRBV5-1 to TRBJ2-7; 13 nucleotides line up with TRBD2. Looked up from germline, CDR1 is SGHRS and CDR2 is YFSETQ. The V gene end was trimmed by 1 base and the J gene end by 6 bases; junction bases not matched to a gene: 1. The CDR3 loop spans 14 amino acids. The CDR3 loop reads CASSLWTSGSEQYF. The CDR3 coding sequence is TGCGCCAGCAGCTTGTGGACTAGCGGGAGCGAGCAGTACTTC.

The chain combines TRBV27 with TRBJ2-7; TRBD2 agrees at 11 bases. This CDR3 has 14 residues. Germline V gene lookup returns CDR1 MNHEY and CDR2 SMNVEV (reference sequence). V was clipped by 2 bases and J by 3 bases; unmatched bases: 0. The CDR3 region is CASSLGLAGYEQYF. The CDR3 bases are TGTGCCAGCAGTTTAGGACTAGCGGGCTACGAGCAGTACTTC.

The chain employs TRBV18 and TRBJ2-7; D is unclear. This CDR3 is 15 amino acids long. Germline loops: CDR1 KGHSH, CDR2 LQKENI. The V end was cut by 3 bases, the J end by 1 base, with 13 bases between. In DNA, the CDR3 is TGTGCCAGCTCACCCGGAAGGCAGGAATCCTACGAGCAGTACTTC. Its protein is CASSPGRQESYEQYF.

This chain uses TRBV10-1 with TRBJ1-4, with D possibly matching TRBD1 (5 bases). Trimming removed 3 bases from V and 8 bases from J, with 16 bases in between. From germline, CDR1 is WNHNN and CDR2 SYGVQD (reference sequence). The CDR3 contains 15 residues. CDR3 sequence: CASSEATAQMEKLFF. CDR3 nucleotides: TGCGCCAGCAGTGAAGCGACAGCCCAAATGGAAAAACTGTTTTTT.

The genes are TRBV6-6 and TRBJ1-1; D unresolved. The CDR3 consists of 11 residues. V was shortened by 5 bases and J by 2 bases, with 3 bases between the two germline ends. Germline CDR1 is MNHNY and CDR2 is SVGAGI (reference sequence). The CDR3 bases are TGTGCCAGCAGTCCTAACACTGAAGCTTTCTTT. This codes for CASSPNTEAFF.

This clone was picked up one time. The rearrangement uses TRBV4-1 and TRBJ1-2; 7 bases line up with TRBD1. This CDR3 has 15 residues. Germline CDR1 reads MGHRA; CDR2 reads YSYEKL. Trimming took 5 bases from V and 4 from J; bases not matched to a gene: 10. CDR3 nucleotides: TGCGCCAGCAGCTCACTGACCGGGACAGTCTATGGCTACACCTTC. It specifies CASSSLTGTVYGYTF.

The chain combines TRBV30 with TRBJ1-5; 9 bases fit TRBD1. Germline CDR1 and CDR2: GTSNPN and SVGIG (reference sequence). J lost 4 bases, V lost 1 base, and 5 bases had no gene match. The CDR3 sequence is 15 residues long. The CDR3 DNA follows: TGTGCCTGGAGTGCCCCCGGGACAGGGAATCAGCCCCAGCATTTT. Residues: CAWSAPGTGNQPQHF. Together with reference TRBV30 and TRBJ1-5, the CDR3 gives the full variable domain: SQTIHQWPATLVQPVGSPLSLECTVEGTSNPNLYWYRQAAGRGLQLLFYSVGIGQISSEVPQNLSASRPQDRQFILSSKKLLLSDSGFYLCAWSAPGTGNQPQHFGDGTRLSIL.

V and J are TRBV6-1 and TRBJ1-2; 8 nucleotides agree with TRBD1. CDR1 and CDR2 from the germline V gene are MNHNS and SASEGT. This CDR3 has 15 amino acids. V shed 3 bases, J shed 7 bases, and the junction held 10 bases outside the gene matches. The CDR3 loop reads CASSDLIPGGGGYTF. The CDR3 DNA follows: TGTGCCAGCAGTGATCTGATCCCAGGGGGCGGTGGCTACACCTTC.

The rearrangement joins TRBV29-1 to TRBJ2-5, with 7 bases lining up with TRBD1. Germline V CDR1 and CDR2: SQVTM, ANQGSEA. CDR3 length equals 13 residues. V lost 6 bases to trimming and J lost 5 bases; unmatched junction nucleotides: 9. Here the CDR3 DNA reads TGCAGCGTCTACCCAGGGGGTTACGAGACCCAGTACTTC. Translation: CSVYPGGYETQYF.

The V call is TRBV6-1, the J call TRBJ1-2; TRBD1 agrees at 7 bases. J lost 3 bases, V lost 4 bases, and 11 bases had no gene match. The CDR3 has 16 amino acids. CDR1 is MNHNS, CDR2 SASEGT, per germline. CDR3 nucleotide sequence: TGTGCCAGCAGTGGGTTTCCAGCAGGGGGAGACTATGGCTACACCTTC. Residues: CASSGFPAGGDYGYTF.